Presented here are 21 T cell receptor beta chains from one specimen sequenced in a study of blood T cells in healthy people across ages. Through a sample-barcoded 5' primer and a J-beta primer mix, a second PCR was run for 7 to 11 cycles. TCRdb called the 5' RACE reads again in MiXCR, with one record for every CDR3 protein. The repertoire consists of about 700,000 distinct CDR3 sequences, with about a third occurring once and the leading ten covering 15%. The specimen was blood. These receptors were obtained from a woman of 80 years or more in good health.

The CDR3 protein is CASGGQGPYEQYF. The CDR3 region has the DNA TGTGCCTCTGGGGGACAGGGTCCATACGAGCAGTACTTC. V gene TRBV10-3 combines with J gene TRBJ2-7; 9 bases agree with TRBD1. Germline assignment: CDR1 ENHRY and CDR2 SYGVKD. V lost 11 bases and J lost 4; bases outside the gene matches: 9. The CDR3 length is 13 residues.

The J gene is TRBJ1-5, the V gene TRBV2, with D tentatively TRBD1 (5 bases). CDR1 is SNHLY, CDR2 FYNNEI, per germline. CDR3 size: 14 residues. Trimming stripped 8 bases from V and 5 bases from J, with 16 bases between. CDR3 sequence reads: CASRHAGSHQPQHF. In DNA, the CDR3 is TGTGCCAGCCGCCACGCAGGGAGCCATCAGCCCCAGCATTTT. The full variable domain, with the rest looked up from reference TRBV2 and TRBJ1-5, is EPEVTQTPSHQVTQMGQEVILRCVPISNHLYFYWYRQILGQKVEFLVSFYNNEISEKSEIFDDQFSVERPDGSNFTLKIRSTKLEDSAMYFCASRHAGSHQPQHFGDGTRLSIL.

This clonotype was counted many times. The genes are TRBV27 and TRBJ1-2; D remains ambiguous. The V end lost 8 bases, the J end lost 5 bases, and 9 bases lay between the germline ends. Germline assignment: CDR1 MNHEY and CDR2 SMNVEV (reference sequence). This CDR3 comprises 11 residues. In DNA, the CDR3 is TGTGCCAGCGGCCAGGAGTATGGCTACACCTTC. Its translation: CASGQEYGYTF.

The V call is TRBV7-3, the J call TRBJ2-5; 12 bases agree with TRBD1. Germline trimming cut 5 bases from V and 11 bases from J; bases unmatched to any gene: 15. From germline, CDR1 is SGHTA and CDR2 FQGTGA. The CDR3 consists of 16 residues. CDR3 DNA: TGTGCCAGCAGCCTCGGGGGACAGGGGGCCCTACAAAGGCAGTACTTC. It is translated as CASSLGGQGALQRQYF.

About this clonotype itself: It may be a read error: a sequence one base away is much more abundant. The rearrangement joins TRBV12-3 or TRBV12-4 to TRBJ2-7; 7 bases map to TRBD2. This CDR3 spans 13 amino acids. After removal of 6 bases from V and 6 bases from J, the junction contained 8 bases not matched to a gene. The CDR3 region is CASRARGGCEQYF. In DNA, the CDR3 is TGTGCCAGCAGGGCCCGGGGAGGGTGCGAGCAGTACTTC.

For the CDR3, the DNA is TGTGCCAGCTCACCAAGGCCTGGACAGTTCAATGAGCAGTTCTTC. Translating gives CASSPRPGQFNEQFF. The chain is built from TRBV18 and TRBJ2-1; tentative D call: TRBD1 (6 bases). V was shortened by 2 bases and J by 6 bases, with 14 bases between the two germline ends. CDR1 is KGHSH and CDR2 is LQKENI in the germline V gene. The CDR3 is 15 residues long.

The chain uses TRBV30 and TRBJ2-5; D is undetermined. Germline V gives CDR1 GTSNPN, CDR2 SVGIG (reference sequence). V shed 0 bases and J shed 11 bases, with 16 bases lying between them. This CDR3 comprises 13 residues. CDR3 DNA: TGTGCCTGGAGTGTCAATAAGGGCAATGAGCAGTACTTC. It encodes CAWSVNKGNEQYF.

In regard to this clonotype: A much larger clone sits a single nucleotide away, making a read error possible. This chain connects TRBV20-1 to TRBJ1-2; D is possibly TRBD1 (5 bases). The germline V gene encodes CDR1 DFQATT and CDR2 SNEGSKA (reference sequence). The CDR3 extends over 15 amino acids. This CDR3 reads CSARDPIRGVGGYIF. The CDR3 nucleotides read TGCAGTGCTAGAGATCCCATTCGGGGGGTTGGTGGCTACATCTTC.

Only a few counts were recorded for this clonotype. The CDR3, as DNA: TGTGCCAGCAGCGTCGGGAACACCGGGGAGCTGTTTTTT. Its translation: CASSVGNTGELFF. This rearrangement joins TRBV11-3 to TRBJ2-2, with D unclear. CDR1 is SGHNT and CDR2 is YENEEA in the germline V gene. V lost 5 bases, J lost 1 base, and 5 bases lay in between. The CDR3 is 13 amino acids.

Many counts were recorded for this clonotype. The rearrangement joins TRBV7-9 to TRBJ2-5; TRBD2 matches at 14 bases. V was pared by 5 bases and J by 7 bases, with 6 bases of the junction left unmatched. The germline CDR1 and CDR2 sequences are SEHNR and FQNEAQ (reference sequence). The CDR3 loop spans 15 amino acids. For the CDR3, the DNA is TGTGCCAGCAGCCGGACTAGCGGGGGGCCCTCGACCCAGTACTTC. Amino acids: CASSRTSGGPSTQYF.

The V call is TRBV5-1, the J call TRBJ2-1, with D tentatively TRBD2 (6 bases). The V gene's germline CDR1 is SGHRS and CDR2 YFSETQ. V was pared by 7 bases and J by 3 bases, with 11 bases between. This CDR3 has 13 amino acids. The CDR3 region is CASRPEGYNEQFF. The DNA of the CDR3 is TGCGCCAGCCGTCCGGAGGGCTACAATGAGCAGTTCTTC.

This clonotype showed up many times. The chain couples TRBV4-2 to TRBJ2-7; D ambiguous. CDR3 length: 16 amino acids. The ends were cut back, 0 bases at V and 5 bases at J, with 17 bases in the middle. Germline-derived CDR1 and CDR2 are LGHNA and YNFKEQ. The CDR3 protein is CASSQDSPGRADEQYF. CDR3 bases: TGTGCCAGCAGCCAAGATAGCCCTGGACGGGCCGACGAGCAGTACTTC.

This clonotype appeared many times. This chain connects TRBV7-2 to TRBJ1-5, with D unclear. CDR3 length equals 14 residues. The germline V gene has CDR1 SGHTA and CDR2 FQGNSA. V was pared by 6 bases and J by 3 bases, with 12 bases between. CDR3 sequence reads: CASRNPEANQPQHF. DNA for the CDR3: TGTGCCAGCAGAAATCCGGAGGCCAATCAGCCCCAGCATTTT.

In this sample, this clonotype turned up a few times. The V and J genes are TRBV5-4 and TRBJ2-4; 9 nucleotides agree with TRBD1. The CDR3 sequence is 16 residues long. Germline CDR1 and CDR2: SGHNT and YYREEE (reference sequence). V lost 0 bases, J lost 6 bases, and 7 bases stayed unmatched. CDR3 sequence (DNA): TGTGCCAGCAGCTTGGGTGGGACAGGGCAGGGAAACATTCAGTACTTC. Its protein is CASSLGGTGQGNIQYF.

The chain is built from TRBV20-1 and TRBJ1-5, with D unclear. The CDR3 covers 14 residues. V was pared by 6 bases and J by 0 bases, with 12 bases between. Germline CDR1 DFQATT, CDR2 SNEGSKA (reference sequence). The CDR3 is CSALDGFSNQPQHF. Here the CDR3 DNA reads TGCAGTGCCCTGGACGGATTTAGCAATCAGCCCCAGCATTTT.

The gene calls are TRBV12-3 or TRBV12-4 and TRBJ1-3; D perhaps matches TRBD1 (6 bases). The CDR3 is 17 amino acids. V lost 1 base, J lost 2 bases, and 15 bases lay in between. Here the CDR3 reads CASSLVPPGAPGNTIYF. The CDR3 nucleotides read TGTGCCAGCAGTTTAGTACCGCCGGGGGCTCCTGGAAACACCATATATTTT.

The rearrangement links TRBV7-9 to TRBJ2-2; no firm D call. Between the trimmed V and J ends, which lost 1 base and 0 bases, there was a span of 6 bases. The CDR3 runs to 15 residues. Germline CDR1 reads SEHNR; CDR2 reads FQNEAQ (reference sequence). This CDR3 is CASSLVGTNTGELFF. In DNA form, the CDR3 reads TGTGCCAGCAGCTTAGTCGGAACGAACACCGGGGAGCTGTTTTTT.

The chain employs TRBV5-5 and TRBJ1-1, with D maybe TRBD1 (5 bases). The CDR3 runs to 14 residues. The ends were cut back, 3 bases at V and 3 bases at J, with 12 bases in the middle. Per the germline V gene, CDR1 is SGHKS and CDR2 is YYEKEE (reference sequence). CDR3 nucleotides: TGTGCCAGCAGCTGGAGGGGAGGCGACACTGAAGCTTTCTTT. Residues: CASSWRGGDTEAFF.

This clonotype was detected many times. The genes are TRBV20-1 and TRBJ2-3, with D unresolved. Trimming took off 0 bases at V and 5 bases at J, with 15 bases between the two ends. The CDR3 spans 15 residues. Germline V gene sequence: CDR1 DFQATT, CDR2 SNEGSKA (reference sequence). In DNA form, the CDR3 reads TGCAGTGCTAGAGAGGCCCGCCTAAATATAGATACGCAGTATTTT. This codes for CSAREARLNIDTQYF.

To note about this clonotype: This may stem from a read error, because a much larger clone lies one nucleotide away. J is TRBJ2-1 and V is TRBV28; a possible D gene is TRBD1 (5 bases). The J call may be incorrect, as the DNA end agrees better with TRBJ2-7. The V gene's germline CDR1 is MDHEN and CDR2 SYDVKM. The length of the CDR3 is 15 residues. The CDR3 is CASLSQGSSYNEQYF. CDR3 bases: TGTGCCAGCTTAAGCCAGGGAAGCTCCTACAATGAGCAGTACTTC.

This clonotype was seen at least ten times. The rearrangement links TRBV4-3 to TRBJ1-2, with D unresolved. Germline loops: CDR1 LGHNA, CDR2 YSLEER. CDR3 size: 15 residues. The V and J ends lost 0 bases and 8 bases respectively, with 16 bases between them. The CDR3 DNA sequence: TGCGCCAGCAGCCAAGATACGGGGAAAGGATACGGCTACACCTTC. This translates into CASSQDTGKGYGYTF.